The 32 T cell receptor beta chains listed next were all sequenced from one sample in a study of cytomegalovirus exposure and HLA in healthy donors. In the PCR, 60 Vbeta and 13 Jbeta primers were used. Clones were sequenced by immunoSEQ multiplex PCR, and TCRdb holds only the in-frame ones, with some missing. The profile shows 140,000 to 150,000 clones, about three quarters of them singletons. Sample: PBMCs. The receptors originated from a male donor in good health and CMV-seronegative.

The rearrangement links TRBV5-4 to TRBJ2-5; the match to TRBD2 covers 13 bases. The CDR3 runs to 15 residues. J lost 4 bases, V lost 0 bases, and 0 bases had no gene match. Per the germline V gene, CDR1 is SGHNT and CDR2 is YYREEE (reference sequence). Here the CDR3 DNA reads TGTGCCAGCAGCTTGGGACTAGCGGGAGGAGAGACCCAGTACTTC. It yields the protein CASSLGLAGGETQYF.

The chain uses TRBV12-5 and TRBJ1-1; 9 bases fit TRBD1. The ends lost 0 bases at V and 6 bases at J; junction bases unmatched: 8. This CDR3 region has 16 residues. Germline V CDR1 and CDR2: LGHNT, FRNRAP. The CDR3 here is CASGLVVGQGFAEAFF. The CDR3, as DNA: TGTGCTAGTGGTTTGGTAGTAGGACAGGGGTTCGCTGAAGCTTTCTTT.

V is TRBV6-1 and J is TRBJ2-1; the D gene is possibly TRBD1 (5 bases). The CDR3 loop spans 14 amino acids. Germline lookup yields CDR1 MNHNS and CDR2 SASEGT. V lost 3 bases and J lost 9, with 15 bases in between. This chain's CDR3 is CASSDVEQAREQFF. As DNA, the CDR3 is TGTGCCAGCAGTGACGTCGAACAGGCACGTGAGCAGTTCTTC.

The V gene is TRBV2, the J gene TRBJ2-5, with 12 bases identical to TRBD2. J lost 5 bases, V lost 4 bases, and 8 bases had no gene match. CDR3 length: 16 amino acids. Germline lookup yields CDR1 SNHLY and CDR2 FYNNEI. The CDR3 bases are TGTGCCAGCAGTGGACTAGCGGGGGAAAGGTGGGAGACCCAGTACTTC. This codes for CASSGLAGERWETQYF.

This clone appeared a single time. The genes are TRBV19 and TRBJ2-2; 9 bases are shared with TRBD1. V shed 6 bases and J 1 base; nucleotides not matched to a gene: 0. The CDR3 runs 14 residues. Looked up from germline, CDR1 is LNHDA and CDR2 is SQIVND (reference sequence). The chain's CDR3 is CASRTGGNTGELFF. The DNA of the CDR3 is TGTGCCAGTAGGACAGGGGGGAACACCGGGGAGCTGTTTTTT.

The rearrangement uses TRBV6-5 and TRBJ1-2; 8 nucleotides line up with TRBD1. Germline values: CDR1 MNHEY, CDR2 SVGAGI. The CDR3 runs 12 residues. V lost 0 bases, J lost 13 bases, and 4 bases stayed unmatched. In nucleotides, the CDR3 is TGTGCCAGCAGTTACTCTGGACAGGGCCGCACCTTC. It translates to CASSYSGQGRTF.

Here the CDR3 DNA reads TGTGCCAGCACCCGGACTAGCGGAGTTACAGAGGCAGATACGCAGTATTTT. Translating gives CASTRTSGVTEADTQYF. This rearrangement joins TRBV7-9 to TRBJ2-3; 10 bases agree with TRBD2. The V gene's germline CDR1 is SEHNR and CDR2 FQNEAQ (reference sequence). The CDR3 covers 17 residues. The ends lost 7 bases at V and 4 bases at J; junction bases unmatched: 14.

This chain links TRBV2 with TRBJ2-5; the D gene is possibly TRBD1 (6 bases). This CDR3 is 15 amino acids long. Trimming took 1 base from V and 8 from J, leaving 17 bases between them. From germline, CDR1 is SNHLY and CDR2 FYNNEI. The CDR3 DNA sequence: TGTGCCAGCAGTGAAGAGAGGACAGTCCGGGATACCCAGTACTTC. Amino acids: CASSEERTVRDTQYF. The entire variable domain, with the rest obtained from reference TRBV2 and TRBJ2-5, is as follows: EPEVTQTPSHQVTQMGQEVILRCVPISNHLYFYWYRQILGQKVEFLVSFYNNEISEKSEIFDDQFSVERPDGSNFTLKIRSTKLEDSAMYFCASSEERTVRDTQYFGPGTRLLVL.

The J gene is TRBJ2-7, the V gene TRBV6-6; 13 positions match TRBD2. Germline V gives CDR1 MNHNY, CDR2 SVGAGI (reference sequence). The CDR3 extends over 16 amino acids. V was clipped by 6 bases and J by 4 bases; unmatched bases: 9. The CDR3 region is CASSPGTSGASYEQYF. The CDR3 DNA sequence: TGTGCCAGCAGCCCCGGGACTAGCGGGGCGAGTTACGAGCAGTACTTC.

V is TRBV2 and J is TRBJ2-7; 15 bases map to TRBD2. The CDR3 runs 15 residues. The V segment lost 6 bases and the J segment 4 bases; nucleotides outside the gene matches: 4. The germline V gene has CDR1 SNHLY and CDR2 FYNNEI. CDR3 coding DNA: TGTGCCAGCAGCGGCGGGACTAGCGGGGGGTACGAGCAGTACTTC. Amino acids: CASSGGTSGGYEQYF.

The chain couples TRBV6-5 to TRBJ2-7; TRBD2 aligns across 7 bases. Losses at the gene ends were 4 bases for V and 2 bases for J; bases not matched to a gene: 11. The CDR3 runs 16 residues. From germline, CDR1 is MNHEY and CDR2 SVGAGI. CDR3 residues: CASSSRGGGSPYEQYF. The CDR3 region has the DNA TGTGCCAGCAGTTCGAGAGGCGGCGGGAGTCCCTACGAGCAGTACTTC.

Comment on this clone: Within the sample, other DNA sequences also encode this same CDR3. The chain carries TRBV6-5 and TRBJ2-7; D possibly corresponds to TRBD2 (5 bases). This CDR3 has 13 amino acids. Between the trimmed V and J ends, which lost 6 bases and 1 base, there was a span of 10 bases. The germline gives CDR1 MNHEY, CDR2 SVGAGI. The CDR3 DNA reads TGTGCCAGCAGGACTTCGGGGTCCTACGAGCAGTACTTC. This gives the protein CASRTSGSYEQYF.

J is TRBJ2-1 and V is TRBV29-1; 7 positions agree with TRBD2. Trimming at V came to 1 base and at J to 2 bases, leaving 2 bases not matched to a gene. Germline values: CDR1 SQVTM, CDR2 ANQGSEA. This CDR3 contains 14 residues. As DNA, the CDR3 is TGCAGCGTTGAAGGAGCGGGGACCTACAATGAGCAGTTCTTC. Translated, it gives CSVEGAGTYNEQFF.

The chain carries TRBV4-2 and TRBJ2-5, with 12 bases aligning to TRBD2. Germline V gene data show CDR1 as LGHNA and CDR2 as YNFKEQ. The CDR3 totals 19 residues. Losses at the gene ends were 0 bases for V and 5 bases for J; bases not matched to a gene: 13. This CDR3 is CASSQDGWLAGGSWETQYF. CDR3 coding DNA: TGTGCCAGCAGCCAAGATGGCTGGCTAGCGGGAGGGTCCTGGGAGACCCAGTACTTC.

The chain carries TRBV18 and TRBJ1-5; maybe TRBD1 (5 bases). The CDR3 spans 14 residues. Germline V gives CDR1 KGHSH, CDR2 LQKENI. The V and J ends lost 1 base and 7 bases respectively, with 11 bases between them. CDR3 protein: CASSPQGNMQPQHF. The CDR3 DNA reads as TGTGCCAGCTCACCACAGGGGAACATGCAGCCCCAGCATTTT.

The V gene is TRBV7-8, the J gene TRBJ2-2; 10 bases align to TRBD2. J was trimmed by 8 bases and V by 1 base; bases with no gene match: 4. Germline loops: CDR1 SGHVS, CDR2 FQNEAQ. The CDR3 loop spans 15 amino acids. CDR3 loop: CASSLVSGGPGELFF. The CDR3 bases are TGTGCCAGCAGCTTAGTTAGCGGGGGGCCGGGGGAGCTGTTTTTT.

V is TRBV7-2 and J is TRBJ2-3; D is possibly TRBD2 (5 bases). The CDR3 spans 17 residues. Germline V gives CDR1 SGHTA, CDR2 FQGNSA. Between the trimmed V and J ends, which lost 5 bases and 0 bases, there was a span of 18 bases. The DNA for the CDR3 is TGTGCCAGCAGCCCTTATCAATCGGGATTTAGCACAGATACGCAGTATTTT. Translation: CASSPYQSGFSTDTQYF.

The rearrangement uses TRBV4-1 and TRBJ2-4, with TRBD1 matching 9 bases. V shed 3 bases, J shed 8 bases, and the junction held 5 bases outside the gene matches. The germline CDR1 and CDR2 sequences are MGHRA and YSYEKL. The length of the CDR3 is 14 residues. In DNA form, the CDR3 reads TGCGCCAGCAGCCATAATCGACAGGGGGACATTCAGTACTTC. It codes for CASSHNRQGDIQYF.

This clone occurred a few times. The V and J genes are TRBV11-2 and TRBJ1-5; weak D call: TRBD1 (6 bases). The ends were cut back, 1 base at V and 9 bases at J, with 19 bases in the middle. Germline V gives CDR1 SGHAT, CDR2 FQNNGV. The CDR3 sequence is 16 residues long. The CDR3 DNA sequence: TGTGCCAGCAGCTTAGGGGGGGGCCGGGACGCCTTGCCCCAGCATTTT. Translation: CASSLGGGRDALPQHF.

This CDR3 is CASSLTGQNYGYTF. CDR3 nucleotides: TGTGCCAGCAGCTTAACGGGACAAAACTATGGCTACACCTTC. This chain connects TRBV7-8 to TRBJ1-2; D is perhaps TRBD1 (6 bases). V lost 2 bases and J 2 bases, leaving 9 bases between the germline ends. The CDR3 is made up of 14 amino acids. Germline V gene data show CDR1 as SGHVS and CDR2 as FQNEAQ.

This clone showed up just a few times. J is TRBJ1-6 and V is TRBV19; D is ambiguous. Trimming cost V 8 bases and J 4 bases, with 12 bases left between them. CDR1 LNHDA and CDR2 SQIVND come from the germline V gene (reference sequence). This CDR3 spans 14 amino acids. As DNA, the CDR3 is TGTGCCAGTCAGAGTATAGCTTATAATTCACCCCTCCACTTT. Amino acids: CASQSIAYNSPLHF.

DNA for the CDR3: TGCGCCAGCAAAGGAGCGGGCTCACTCCAAGAGACCCAGTACTTC. Its translation: CASKGAGSLQETQYF. The chain links TRBV5-1 to TRBJ2-5, with TRBD2 as a possible D gene (6 bases). The CDR3 length is 15 residues. Per the germline V gene, CDR1 is SGHRS and CDR2 is YFSETQ. V was pared by 6 bases and J by 1 base, with 16 bases between.

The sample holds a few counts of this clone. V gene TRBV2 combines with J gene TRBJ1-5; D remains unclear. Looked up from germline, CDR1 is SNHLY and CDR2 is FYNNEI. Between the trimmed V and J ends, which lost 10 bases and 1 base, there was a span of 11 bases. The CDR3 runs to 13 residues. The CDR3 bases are TGTGCCATTAGCAGAGACAGCAATCAGCCCCAGCATTTT. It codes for CAISRDSNQPQHF.

DNA of the CDR3: TGTGCCAGCAGTCCTCCGTTTCGCGGGAGGGCGGGCACCGGGGAGCTGTTTTTT. Its translation is CASSPPFRGRAGTGELFF. The chain is built from TRBV27 and TRBJ2-2, with 9 nucleotides matching TRBD2. Germline loops: CDR1 MNHEY, CDR2 SMNVEV (reference sequence). This CDR3 spans 18 amino acids. J was trimmed by 4 bases and V by 5 bases; bases with no gene match: 14.

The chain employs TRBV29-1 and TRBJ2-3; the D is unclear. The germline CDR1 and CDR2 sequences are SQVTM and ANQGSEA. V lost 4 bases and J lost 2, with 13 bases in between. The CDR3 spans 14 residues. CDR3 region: CSVAGRPSTDTQYF. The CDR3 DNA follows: TGCAGCGTTGCAGGTCGGCCGTCCACAGATACGCAGTATTTT.

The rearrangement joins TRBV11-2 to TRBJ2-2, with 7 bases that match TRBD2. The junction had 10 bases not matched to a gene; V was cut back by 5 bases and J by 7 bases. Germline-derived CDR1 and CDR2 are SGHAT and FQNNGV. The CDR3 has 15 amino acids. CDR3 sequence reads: CASSPGRGPNGELFF. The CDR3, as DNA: TGTGCCAGCAGCCCAGGGAGGGGACCTAACGGGGAGCTGTTTTTT.

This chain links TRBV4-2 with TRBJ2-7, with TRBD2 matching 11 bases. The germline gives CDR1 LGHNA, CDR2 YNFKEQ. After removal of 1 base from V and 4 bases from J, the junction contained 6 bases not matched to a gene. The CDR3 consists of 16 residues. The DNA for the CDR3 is TGTGCCAGCAGCCAAGCCGGACTAGCGGGCGCTTACGAGCAGTACTTC. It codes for CASSQAGLAGAYEQYF.

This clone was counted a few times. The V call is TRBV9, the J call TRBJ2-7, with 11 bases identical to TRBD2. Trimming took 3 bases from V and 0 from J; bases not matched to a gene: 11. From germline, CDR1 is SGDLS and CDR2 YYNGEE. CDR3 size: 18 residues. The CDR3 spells CASSAHPGGTSGSYEQYF. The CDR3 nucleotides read TGTGCCAGCAGCGCCCACCCAGGGGGGACTAGCGGCTCCTACGAGCAGTACTTC.

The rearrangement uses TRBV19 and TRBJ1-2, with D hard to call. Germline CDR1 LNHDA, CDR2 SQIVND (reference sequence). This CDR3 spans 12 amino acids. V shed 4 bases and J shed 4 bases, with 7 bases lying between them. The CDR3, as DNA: TGTGCCAGTAGTACTAGCCGCTATGGCTACACCTTC. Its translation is CASSTSRYGYTF.

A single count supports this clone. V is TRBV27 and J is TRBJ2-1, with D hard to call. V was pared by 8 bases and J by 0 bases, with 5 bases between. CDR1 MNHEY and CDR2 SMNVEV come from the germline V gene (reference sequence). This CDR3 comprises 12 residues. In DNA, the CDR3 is TGTGCCAGCTTGAGCTCCTACAATGAGCAGTTCTTC. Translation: CASLSSYNEQFF.

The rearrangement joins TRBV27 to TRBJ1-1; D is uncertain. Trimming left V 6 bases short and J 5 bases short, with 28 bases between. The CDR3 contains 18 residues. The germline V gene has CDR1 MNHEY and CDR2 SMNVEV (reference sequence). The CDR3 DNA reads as TGTGCCAGCAGCCCCCCTCGGGTAGACCCGGCTCTGCGGACTGAAGCTTTCTTT. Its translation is CASSPPRVDPALRTEAFF.

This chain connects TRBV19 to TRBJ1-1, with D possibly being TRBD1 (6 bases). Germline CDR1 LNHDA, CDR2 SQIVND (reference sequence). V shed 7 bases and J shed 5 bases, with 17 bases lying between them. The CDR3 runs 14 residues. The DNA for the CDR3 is TGTGCCAGTAAATCTCTTCAGGGGAGAACTGAAGCTTTCTTT. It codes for CASKSLQGRTEAFF. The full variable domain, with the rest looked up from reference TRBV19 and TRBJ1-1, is DGGITQSPKYLFRKEGQNVTLSCEQNLNHDAMYWYRQDPGQGLRLIYYSQIVNDFQKGDIAEGYSVSREKKESFPLTVTSAQKNPTAFYLCASKSLQGRTEAFFGQGTRLTVV.